This entry lists 27 T cell receptor beta chains sequenced from one sample in a study of T cells in Graves' hyperthyroidism and ophthalmopathy. TCR beta CDR3 regions were amplified from RNA. HTBI primers were employed in a first-round RT-PCR of the TCR CDR3. Via MiXCR, TCRdb re-called the multiplex PCR reads, giving one row per CDR3 protein. The sample holds around 400,000 distinct CDR3 sequences; about 13% are singletons and the top ten take 9.2%. Sequenced material: blood. The origin of the receptors is a woman between 18 and 30 years old with Graves' hyperthyroidism.

In its sample, this clonotype was seen many times. The V gene is TRBV15, the J gene TRBJ2-7; 10 nucleotides align to TRBD1. Germline V gene lookup returns CDR1 LNHNV and CDR2 YYDKDF (reference sequence). J was trimmed by 6 bases and V by 7 bases; bases with no gene match: 6. The CDR3 is 13 residues long. In DNA form, the CDR3 reads TGTGCCACCACCAGGGACAGGGGAAGCGAGCAGTACTTC. As protein: CATTRDRGSEQYF.

This clonotype has at least ten counts. This chain uses TRBV13 with TRBJ2-7; D is unclear. CDR1 PRHDT and CDR2 FYEKMQ come from the germline V gene (reference sequence). The V end lost 3 bases, the J end lost 6 bases, and 6 bases lay between the germline ends. The CDR3 is 11 residues long. In nucleotides, the CDR3 is TGTGCCAGCAGCTTGCAAATCGAGCAGTACTTC. Protein: CASSLQIEQYF.

This chain connects TRBV20-1 to TRBJ2-7; either TRBD1 or TRBD2 may supply D (5 bases each). From germline, CDR1 is DFQATT and CDR2 SNEGSKA (reference sequence). With 6 bases removed from V and 3 bases from J, the gap between germline ends came to 27 bases. The CDR3 length is 17 residues. CDR3 in DNA: TGCAGTGCCGAGGAGCCGGCGGTCAGGCGAGGGGTCTACGAGCAGTACTTC. Amino acid sequence: CSAEEPAVRRGVYEQYF.

In this sample, this clonotype turned up a few times. Compared with germline, one end of the junction differs, possibly owing to a read error. V gene TRBV20-1 combines with J gene TRBJ2-3, with D uncertain. CDR3 size: 11 residues. Germline V CDR1 and CDR2: DFQATT, SNEGSKA (reference sequence). The CDR3 spells CSADWKDTRYF. CDR3 coding DNA: TGCAGTGCTGACTGGAAAGATACGCGGTATTTT.

This clonotype was counted at least ten times. This chain joins TRBV20-1 and TRBJ2-7; 7 nucleotides line up with TRBD1. The V gene end was trimmed by 5 bases and the J gene end by 2 bases; junction bases not matched to a gene: 6. CDR1 DFQATT and CDR2 SNEGSKA come from the germline V gene (reference sequence). This CDR3 region has 13 residues. CDR3: CSARTGETYEQYF. CDR3 nucleotide sequence: TGCAGTGCTCGGACAGGAGAAACCTACGAGCAGTACTTC.

This clonotype was recorded many times. The chain is built from TRBV18 and TRBJ1-2, with TRBD1 matching 7 bases. The junction had 12 bases not matched to a gene; V was cut back by 3 bases and J by 8 bases. The germline gives CDR1 KGHSH, CDR2 LQKENI. The CDR3 totals 15 residues. The CDR3 DNA reads as TGTGCCAGCTCACCCTACCCATTATACAGGGGCGGCTACACCTTC. Translation: CASSPYPLYRGGYTF.

This clonotype occurred many times. V gene TRBV3-1 combines with J gene TRBJ2-7; 11 bases align to TRBD2. CDR1 LGHDT and CDR2 YNNKEL come from the germline V gene (reference sequence). Trimming at V came to 4 bases and at J to 1 base, leaving 9 bases not matched to a gene. The CDR3 runs to 17 residues. The DNA of the CDR3 is TGTGCCAGCAGCCGGAAAACTAGCGGGAGTGTATCCTACGAGCAGTACTTC. This gives the protein CASSRKTSGSVSYEQYF.

There are many counts of this clonotype. The chain joins TRBV7-9 to TRBJ2-3, with D hard to call. Looked up from germline, CDR1 is SEHNR and CDR2 is FQNEAQ (reference sequence). This CDR3 is built from 15 residues. Trimming stripped 5 bases from V and 0 bases from J, with 12 bases between. The CDR3 nucleotides are TGTGCCAGCAGCCGCGATGCGCCAAGCACAGATACGCAGTATTTT. Its translation: CASSRDAPSTDTQYF. Full variable domain (missing parts from reference TRBV7-9 and TRBJ2-3): DTGVSQNPRHKITKRGQNVTFRCDPISEHNRLYWYRQTLGQGPEFLTYFQNEAQLEKSRLLSDRFSAERPKGSFSTLEIQRTEQGDSAMYLCASSRDAPSTDTQYFGPGTRLTVL.

This clonotype was recorded many times. J is TRBJ1-1 and V is TRBV5-5, with D uncertain. V lost 5 bases and J lost 0, with 11 bases in between. The CDR3 has 14 amino acids. The germline V gene has CDR1 SGHKS and CDR2 YYEKEE (reference sequence). CDR3 coding DNA: TGTGCCAGCAGTACTGGAGGGATGAACACTGAAGCTTTCTTT. Translated, it gives CASSTGGMNTEAFF.

The V call is TRBV2, the J call TRBJ2-2; either TRBD1 or TRBD2 may supply D (6 bases each). The ends were cut back, 6 bases at V and 2 bases at J, with 16 bases in the middle. CDR1 is SNHLY and CDR2 is FYNNEI in the germline V gene. This CDR3 spans 16 amino acids. The CDR3 coding sequence is TGTGCCAGCAGCGAAACGGGGGCAATAAACACCGGGGAGCTGTTTTTT. This encodes CASSETGAINTGELFF.

This clonotype was detected many times. The chain joins TRBV27 to TRBJ1-2; 10 bases agree with TRBD1. Trimming took 5 bases from V and 5 from J; bases not matched to a gene: 2. The CDR3 has 13 amino acids. Germline V gives CDR1 MNHEY, CDR2 SMNVEV (reference sequence). CDR3 nucleotide sequence: TGTGCCAGCAGTGACAGGGGGCAATATGGCTACACCTTC. This encodes CASSDRGQYGYTF.

In this sample, this clonotype turned up a few times. The chain uses TRBV4-3 and TRBJ2-2; TRBD2 matches 11 bases. The V gene end was trimmed by 2 bases and the J gene end by 7 bases; junction bases not matched to a gene: 15. CDR3 length equals 19 residues. The germline V gene encodes CDR1 LGHNA and CDR2 YSLEER. This CDR3 is CASSQRSLLAGDSIGELFF. DNA of the CDR3: TGCGCCAGCAGCCAACGATCCCTACTAGCGGGAGATAGTATCGGGGAGCTGTTTTTT.

Notes on this clonotype: Just one base apart from a much larger clone, this may be a read error. The V call is TRBV2, the J call TRBJ2-1; no definite D call. The CDR3 totals 12 residues. Per the germline V gene, CDR1 is SNHLY and CDR2 is FYNNEI. V shed 5 bases and J shed 10 bases, with 12 bases lying between them. CDR3 sequence (DNA): TGTGCCAGCAGTTACTCGAATGAAGAGCAGTTCTTC. It yields the protein CASSYSNEEQFF.

The genes are TRBV3-1 and TRBJ1-1; 9 nucleotides match TRBD1. This CDR3 comprises 14 residues. Germline lookup yields CDR1 LGHDT and CDR2 YNNKEL (reference sequence). Trimming removed 2 bases from V and 4 bases from J; junction bases left unmatched: 2. The chain's CDR3 is CASSQMDRGTEAFF. The CDR3 nucleotides read TGTGCCAGCAGCCAAATGGACAGGGGCACTGAAGCTTTCTTT.

This clonotype showed up just a few times. V usage is TRBV5-1 and J usage is TRBJ1-5; maybe TRBD1 (6 bases). Looked up from germline, CDR1 is SGHRS and CDR2 is YFSETQ. The length of the CDR3 is 13 residues. V gave up 4 bases and J gave up 4 bases, with 9 bases separating them. CDR3 sequence (DNA): TGCGCCAGCAGCCCCGACAGGAATCAGCCCCAGCATTTT. Translating gives CASSPDRNQPQHF.

The chain combines TRBV27 with TRBJ2-6; 7 nucleotides match TRBD1. This CDR3 region has 19 residues. The trim removed 6 bases at V and 2 bases at J, leaving 16 bases unmatched. Germline lookup yields CDR1 MNHEY and CDR2 SMNVEV (reference sequence). The CDR3 nucleotides are TGTGCCAGCAGGTCCCATTACCGGGACAGATTAACTGGGGCCAACGTCCTGACTTTC. Its protein is CASRSHYRDRLTGANVLTF.

This clonotype occurred many times. This chain joins TRBV15 and TRBJ2-7; 10 nucleotides match TRBD2. V dropped 2 bases and J dropped 2; count of bases not matched to a gene: 6. The CDR3 extends over 16 amino acids. CDR1 is LNHNV, CDR2 YYDKDF, per germline (reference sequence). The CDR3 sequence is CATSRSTSGAPYEQYF. CDR3 in DNA: TGTGCCACCAGCAGAAGCACTAGCGGGGCACCCTACGAGCAGTACTTC.

This clonotype was seen at least ten times. The rearrangement uses TRBV27 and TRBJ1-4, with D possibly TRBD1 on 6 matching bases. In germline, CDR1 is MNHEY, CDR2 SMNVEV (reference sequence). CDR3 length equals 14 residues. Trimming cost V 5 bases and J 5 bases, with 12 bases left between them. The CDR3 bases are TGTGCCAGCAGTGTGGACAGCCGAAATGAAAAACTGTTTTTT. This encodes CASSVDSRNEKLFF.

The V and J genes are TRBV6-1 and TRBJ2-4; 7 nucleotides line up with TRBD1. V trimming: 6 bases; J trimming: 0 bases; junction bases outside the gene matches: 20. CDR3 length: 20 amino acids. Germline CDR1 and CDR2: MNHNS and SASEGT. The DNA for the CDR3 is TGTGCCAGCAGCCCTCCGGCAGGGGGTGGGACCCTAGTAGCCAAAAACATTCAGTACTTC. Protein product: CASSPPAGGGTLVAKNIQYF.

This clonotype was seen many times. This sequence joins TRBV20-1 and TRBJ2-2; D may correspond to TRBD1 or TRBD2 (5 bases each). CDR3 size: 16 residues. The V and J ends lost 5 bases and 0 bases respectively, with 16 bases between them. Germline CDR1 reads DFQATT; CDR2 reads SNEGSKA (reference sequence). CDR3 amino acids: CSAPSPGRPNTGELFF. CDR3 DNA sequence: TGCAGTGCTCCTTCCCCGGGACGACCGAACACCGGGGAGCTGTTTTTT.

This clonotype was detected many times. The chain is built from TRBV7-2 and TRBJ2-1; D is perhaps TRBD2 (5 bases). V was clipped by 8 bases and J by 3 bases, with 17 bases between them. Germline values: CDR1 SGHTA, CDR2 FQGNSA. This CDR3 has 15 residues. CDR3 in amino acids: CASREPGFDYNEQFF. The CDR3 DNA sequence: TGTGCCAGCCGTGAGCCGGGGTTCGACTACAATGAGCAGTTCTTC.

This clonotype was recorded at least ten times. This sequence joins TRBV7-9 and TRBJ2-3; D gene unclear. V lost 5 bases, J lost 3 bases, and 15 bases lay in between. This CDR3 is 15 amino acids long. CDR1 is SEHNR and CDR2 is FQNEAQ in the germline V gene (reference sequence). In nucleotides, the CDR3 is TGTGCCAGCAGCATTGAGGAAACTTGGACAGATACGCAGTATTTT. Amino acids: CASSIEETWTDTQYF. The variable domain in full, completed from reference TRBV7-9 and TRBJ2-3, reads DTGVSQNPRHKITKRGQNVTFRCDPISEHNRLYWYRQTLGQGPEFLTYFQNEAQLEKSRLLSDRFSAERPKGSFSTLEIQRTEQGDSAMYLCASSIEETWTDTQYFGPGTRLTVL.

This clonotype was recorded many times. This rearrangement joins TRBV5-1 to TRBJ2-3; a possible D gene is TRBD2 (6 bases). V shed 0 bases and J shed 2 bases, with 16 bases lying between them. Looked up from germline, CDR1 is SGHRS and CDR2 is YFSETQ. CDR3 size: 17 residues. The CDR3 sequence is CASSLEWGGDYTDTQYF. CDR3 in DNA: TGCGCCAGCAGCTTGGAATGGGGCGGGGATTACACAGATACGCAGTATTTT.

On this clonotype itself: Being one base from a much bigger clone, this may be a read error. The rearrangement links TRBV5-1 to TRBJ1-1; D unresolved. Germline assignment: CDR1 SGHRS and CDR2 YFSETQ. V lost 2 bases and J 6 bases, leaving 11 bases between the germline ends. The CDR3 runs 13 residues. The CDR3 DNA follows: TGCGCCAGCAGCTTAGAGGTTTGGGCTGAAGCTTTCTTT. This codes for CASSLEVWAEAFF. The whole variable domain, remainder taken from reference TRBV5-1 and TRBJ1-1, is KAGVTQTPRYLIKTRGQQVTLSCSPISGHRSVSWYQQTPGQGLQFLFEYFSETQRNKGNFPGRFSGRQFSNSRSEMNVSTLELGDSALYLCASSLEVWAEAFFGQGTRLTVV.

The chain links TRBV5-5 to TRBJ2-3; D is perhaps TRBD2 (5 bases). V shed 4 bases and J shed 6 bases, with 21 bases lying between them. The CDR3 is 16 amino acids. Per germline, CDR1 SGHKS and CDR2 YYEKEE (reference sequence). CDR3 loop: CASSPREGHPGDTQYF. Written as DNA, the CDR3 is TGTGCCAGCAGCCCCCGGGAAGGCCACCCTGGGGATACGCAGTATTTT.

The chain uses TRBV12-3 or TRBV12-4 and TRBJ1-3, with D hard to call. CDR3 length equals 12 residues. The ends were cut back, 4 bases at V and 5 bases at J, with 6 bases in the middle. CDR3 DNA: TGTGCCAGCAGTTATGCAAGAAACACCATATATTTT. Amino acids: CASSYARNTIYF.

This clonotype has only a few counts. This chain uses TRBV6-6 with TRBJ1-1; D remains unclear. The CDR3 consists of 15 residues. From germline, CDR1 is MNHNY and CDR2 SVGAGI (reference sequence). Between the trimmed V and J ends, which lost 0 bases and 0 bases, there was a span of 8 bases. CDR3 nucleotides: TGTGCCAGCAGTTACTCGTCAGCGGTGAACACTGAAGCTTTCTTT. It encodes CASSYSSAVNTEAFF.